This T cell receptor beta chain was retrieved from a study of human T cells and chemical hapten exposure. Overall study: Per-sample TCR yield variability stemmed mainly from small pooled library volume differences.

Study-wide points: TCRs exceeding a frequency of 1 in 1000 stayed unchanged under DPC sensitization.

For the library, individual cDNA molecules each received unique molecular identifiers. Original processing methods: TCRs per sample had a median of approximately 88,000 and ranged from 23,224 to 690,600. A single record per CDR3 protein comes from TCRdb applying MiXCR to the 5' RACE reads. For this entry, the V and J calls and clone size follow TCRdb and not the study's own pipeline. The table has tens of thousands of distinct CDR3 sequences, less than 9.5% seen once. V gave up 0 bases and J gave up 8 bases; unmatched junction bases: 7. Germline CDR1 and CDR2: SGHVS and FQNEAQ. The CDR3 sequence is 16 residues long. This clonotype was detected only a few times. Its antigen remains unknown. Whole blood, unfractionated, served as the material for total RNA extraction.

The TCR was taken from a male donor in good health. The chain joins TRBV7-8 to TRBJ1-4; 9 bases fit TRBD1. The CDR3 reads CASSLAPATGGEKLFF. DNA for the CDR3: TGTGCCAGCAGCTTAGCCCCCGCGACAGGGGGGGAAAAACTGTTTTTT.